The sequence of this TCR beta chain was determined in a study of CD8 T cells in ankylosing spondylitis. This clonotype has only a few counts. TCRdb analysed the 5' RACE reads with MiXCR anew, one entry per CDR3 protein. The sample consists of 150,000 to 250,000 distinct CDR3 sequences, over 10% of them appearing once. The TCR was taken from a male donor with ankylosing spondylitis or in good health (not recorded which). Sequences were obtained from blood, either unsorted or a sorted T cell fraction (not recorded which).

CDR3 sequence: CASSSLGGGPWGEQFF. The DNA for the CDR3 is TGTGCCAGCAGCTCCCTAGGGGGGGGGCCCTGGGGTGAGCAGTTCTTC. The chain has TRBV21-1 and TRBJ2-1; the listed D gene, TRBD2, was not tested against the DNA. TRBV21-1 is a documented pseudogene. CDR3 length: 16 amino acids.